Below, one T cell receptor beta chain is given with its context. Compared with germline, one end of the junction differs, possibly owing to a read error. The sample originates from a study of blood T cell repertoires in COVID-19. Germline CDR1 and CDR2: SQVTM and ANQGSEA. The CDR3 sequence is 14 residues long. Some clones are missing from TCRdb's copy, which holds only in-frame ones; the method was immunoSEQ multiplex PCR. The sample shows under 250,000 clones, roughly 80% of them seen only once. Sample: peripheral blood. The TCR sequence derives from a woman in her late teens or twenties with acute or convalescent COVID-19. V is TRBV29-1 and J is TRBJ2-1; D may be TRBD1 (6 bases). The CDR3 protein is CTVTGHTPYNEQFF. CDR3 coding DNA: TGCACCGTTACGGGACACACACCCTACAATGAGCAGTTCTTC.